One TCR beta chain is described in this entry. Its antigen is unidentified. Assay used: immunoSEQ multiplex PCR; TCRdb lists only in-frame clones, some missing. The sample has over 65,000 clones; under 95% are singletons. The sample belongs to a study of graft-versus-host responses after intestinal transplantation. Notes on the study in general: Recipient-marrow GvH clones were detected, some having first appeared in ileum or blood. When patients had graft-donor T cell macrochimerism, their allografts held high graft-versus-host to host-versus-graft clonal ratios.

The CDR3 sequence is 16 residues long. The junction had 4 bases not matched to a gene; V was cut back by 0 bases and J by 2 bases. Germline V gene lookup returns CDR1 MGHRA and CDR2 YSYEKL. The clonotype was recovered from a human donor who was the organ donor for an intestinal transplant. The chain carries TRBV4-1 and TRBJ2-1; 7 bases agree with TRBD2. The material sequenced was unstimulated CD8+ T cells sorted from spleen or lymph node cells, taken before transplant. DNA of the CDR3: TGCGCCAGCAGCCAAGATCCGGGAGGAACCTACAATGAGCAGTTCTTC. Protein sequence: CASSQDPGGTYNEQFF.